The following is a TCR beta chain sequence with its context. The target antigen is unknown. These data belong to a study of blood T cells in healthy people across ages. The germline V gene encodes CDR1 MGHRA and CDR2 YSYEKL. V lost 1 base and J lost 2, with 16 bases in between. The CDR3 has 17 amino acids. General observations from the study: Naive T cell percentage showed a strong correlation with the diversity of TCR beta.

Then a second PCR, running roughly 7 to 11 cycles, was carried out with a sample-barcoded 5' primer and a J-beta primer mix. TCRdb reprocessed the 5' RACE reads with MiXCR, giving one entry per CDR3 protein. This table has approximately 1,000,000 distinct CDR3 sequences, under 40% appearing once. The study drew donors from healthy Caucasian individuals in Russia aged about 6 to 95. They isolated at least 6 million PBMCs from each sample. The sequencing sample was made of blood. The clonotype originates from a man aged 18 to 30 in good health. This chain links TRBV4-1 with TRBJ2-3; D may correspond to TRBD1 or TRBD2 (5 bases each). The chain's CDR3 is CASSQAPFEGITDTQYF. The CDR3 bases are TGCGCCAGCAGCCAAGCCCCGTTCGAGGGGATCACAGATACGCAGTATTTT.